Listed here is a single T cell receptor beta chain. V lost 2 bases and J 5 bases, leaving 9 bases between the germline ends. This CDR3 contains 13 residues. Germline V gene data show CDR1 as MNHEY and CDR2 as SVGAGI. This record comes from a study of technical replicates of blood from a handful of donors. Produced via immunoSEQ multiplex PCR; TCRdb's table is partial and in-frame only. There are 75,000 to 100,000 clones in the sample; approximately 95% occur only once, and 0.25% to 0.35% lies in the top ten. Sequencing was carried out using T cells isolated from PBMCs. The source is a human donor in good health. The chain recombines TRBV6-5 with TRBJ1-2, with D unclear. CDR3 bases: TGTGCCAGCAGTTACCGGGAAGGGTATGGCTACACCTTC. This gives the protein CASSYREGYGYTF.